This TCR beta chain was sequenced in a study of blood T cell repertoires in COVID-19. Participants came from under 30 US areas, aged about 18 to 89 years. The CDR3 is 13 amino acids. CDR1 is SNHLY and CDR2 is FYNNEI in the germline V gene. V was clipped by 6 bases and J by 2 bases; unmatched bases: 1. Repertoires were generated with immunoSEQ multiplex PCR, while TCRdb's copy carries only in-frame clones and drops some. The sample yields 310,000 or so clones, 75% to 90% seen once. V is TRBV2 and J is TRBJ2-5; TRBD2 aligns across 9 bases. This receptor was taken from a woman aged 40 to 50 who had recovered from COVID-19. Sequencing used PBMCs or T cells enriched from blood (not recorded which). The DNA for the CDR3 is TGTGCCAGCAGGCGGGGGGGGCAAGAGACCCAGTACTTC. Residues: CASRRGGQETQYF.